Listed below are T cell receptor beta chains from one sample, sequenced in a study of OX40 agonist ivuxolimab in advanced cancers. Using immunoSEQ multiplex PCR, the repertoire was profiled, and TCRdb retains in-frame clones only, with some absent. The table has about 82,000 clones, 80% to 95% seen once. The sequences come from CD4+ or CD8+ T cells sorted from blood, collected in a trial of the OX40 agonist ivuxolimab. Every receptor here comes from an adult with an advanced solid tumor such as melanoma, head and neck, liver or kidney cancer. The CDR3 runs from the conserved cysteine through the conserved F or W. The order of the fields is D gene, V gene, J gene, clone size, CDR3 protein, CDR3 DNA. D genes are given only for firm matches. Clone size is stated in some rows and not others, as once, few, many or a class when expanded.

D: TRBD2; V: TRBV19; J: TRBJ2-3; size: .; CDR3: CASSSLAGGPADTQYF; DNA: TGTGCCAGTAGTTCCTTAGCGGGGGGGCCGGCGGATACGCAGTATTTT
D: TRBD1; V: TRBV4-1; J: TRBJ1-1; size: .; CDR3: CASSQDLSSGDRLRTEAFF; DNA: TGCGCCAGCAGCCAAGATTTGAGCAGTGGGGACAGGTTAAGGACTGAAGCTTTCTTT
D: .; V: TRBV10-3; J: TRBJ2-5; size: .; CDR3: CAISPGPWDF; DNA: TGTGCCATCAGTCCCGGGCCTTGGGACTTC
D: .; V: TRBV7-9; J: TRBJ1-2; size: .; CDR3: CASSLAWDYGYTF; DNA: TGTGCCAGCAGCTTAGCTTGGGATTATGGCTACACCTTC
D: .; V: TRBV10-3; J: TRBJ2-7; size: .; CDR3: CAISEVLLRGEQYF; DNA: TGTGCCATCAGTGAGGTCCTACTGAGGGGGGAGCAGTACTTC
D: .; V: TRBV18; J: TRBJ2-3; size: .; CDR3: CASSASTSTDTQYF; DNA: TGTGCCAGCTCAGCTAGCACTAGCACAGATACGCAGTATTTT
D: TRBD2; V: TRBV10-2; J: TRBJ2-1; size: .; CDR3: CASRGLLAGGYNEQFF; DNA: TGCGCCAGCAGAGGGCTGCTAGCGGGGGGTTACAATGAGCAGTTCTTC
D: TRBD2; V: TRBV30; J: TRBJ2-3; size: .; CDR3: CAWNPLAGATDTQYF; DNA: TGTGCCTGGAACCCCCTAGCGGGAGCCACAGATACGCAGTATTTT
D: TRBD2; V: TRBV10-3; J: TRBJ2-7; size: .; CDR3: CAISLAASYEQYF; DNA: TGTGCCATCAGCCTAGCGGCTTCCTACGAGCAGTACTTC
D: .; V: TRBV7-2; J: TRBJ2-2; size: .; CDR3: CASISGSKTGELFF; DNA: TGTGCCAGCATAAGTGGGAGTAAAACCGGGGAGCTGTTTTTT
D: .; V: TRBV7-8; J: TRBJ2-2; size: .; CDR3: CASSLIRSTGELFF; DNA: TGTGCCAGCAGCTTAATCCGATCCACCGGGGAGCTGTTTTTT
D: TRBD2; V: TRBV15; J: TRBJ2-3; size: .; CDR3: CATSIERGSTDTQYF; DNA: TGTGCCACCAGCATCGAGCGGGGAAGCACAGATACGCAGTATTTT
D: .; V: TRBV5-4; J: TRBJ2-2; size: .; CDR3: CASSLMSGVGELFF; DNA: TGTGCCAGCAGCTTGATGTCAGGGGTCGGGGAGCTGTTTTTT
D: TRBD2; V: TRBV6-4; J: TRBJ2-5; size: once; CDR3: CARFEPGLAEETQYF; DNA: TGTGCCAGGTTTGAACCGGGACTAGCGGAAGAGACCCAGTACTTC
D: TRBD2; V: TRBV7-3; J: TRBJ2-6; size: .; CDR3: CASSLRPVGGGSVSGANVLTF; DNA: TGTGCCAGCAGCCTCCGTCCAGTAGGCGGGGGATCCGTGTCTGGGGCCAACGTCCTGACTTTC
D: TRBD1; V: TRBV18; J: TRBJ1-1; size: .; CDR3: CASSSQGAEAFF; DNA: TGTGCCAGCTCATCACAGGGGGCTGAAGCTTTCTTT
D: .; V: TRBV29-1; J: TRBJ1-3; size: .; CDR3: CSVRLSGNTIYF; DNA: TGCAGCGTACGATTGTCTGGAAACACCATATATTTT
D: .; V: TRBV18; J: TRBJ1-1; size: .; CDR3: CASSASSPEAFF; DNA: TGTGCCAGCTCCGCCAGTAGCCCTGAAGCTTTCTTT
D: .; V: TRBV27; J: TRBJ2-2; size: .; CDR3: CASSTDFRSGELFF; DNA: TGTGCCAGCAGCACAGACTTCCGATCGGGGGAGCTGTTTTTT
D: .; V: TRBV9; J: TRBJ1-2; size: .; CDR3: CASSADSLLYGYTF; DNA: TGTGCCAGCAGCGCGGACAGTTTGTTATATGGCTACACCTTC
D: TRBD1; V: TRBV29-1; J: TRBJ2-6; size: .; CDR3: CSVGDRGNSGANVLTF; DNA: TGCAGCGTTGGGGACAGGGGAAATTCTGGGGCCAACGTCCTGACTTTC
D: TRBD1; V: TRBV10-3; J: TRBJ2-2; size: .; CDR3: CAILRQGVGELFF; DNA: TGTGCCATTCTACGACAGGGGGTCGGGGAGCTGTTTTTT
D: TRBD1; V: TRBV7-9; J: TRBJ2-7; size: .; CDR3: CASSHSGTGGYEQYF; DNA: TGTGCCAGCAGCCACTCCGGGACAGGGGGCTACGAGCAGTACTTC
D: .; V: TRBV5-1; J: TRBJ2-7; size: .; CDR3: CASSLWQASYEQYF; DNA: TGCGCCAGCAGCTTGTGGCAGGCCTCCTACGAGCAGTACTTC
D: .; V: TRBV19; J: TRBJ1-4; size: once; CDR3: CASSNGYGTNEKLFF; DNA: TGTGCCAGTAGTAACGGTTACGGGACTAATGAAAAACTGTTTTTT
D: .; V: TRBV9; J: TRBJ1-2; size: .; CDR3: CASSVENRGVGGYTF; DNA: TGTGCCAGCAGCGTAGAGAATAGGGGGGTCGGTGGCTACACCTTC
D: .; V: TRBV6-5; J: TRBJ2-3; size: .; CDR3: CASSYSSGKSTDTQYF; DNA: TGTGCCAGCAGTTACTCGAGTGGAAAGAGCACAGATACGCAGTATTTT
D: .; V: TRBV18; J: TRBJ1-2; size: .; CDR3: CASSPRPGEDGYTF; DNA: TGTGCCAGCTCACCCCGGCCGGGTGAGGATGGCTACACCTTC
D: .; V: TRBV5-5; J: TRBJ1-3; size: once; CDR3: CASSLQAGSSGNTIYF; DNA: TGTGCCAGCAGCTTACAGGCAGGCTCCTCTGGAAACACCATATATTTT
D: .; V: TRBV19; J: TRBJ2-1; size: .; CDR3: CASSMGLSYNEQFF; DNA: TGTGCCAGTAGCATGGGACTTTCCTACAATGAGCAGTTCTTC
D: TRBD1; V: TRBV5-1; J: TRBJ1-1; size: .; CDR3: CASSLVGQGTEAFF; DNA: TGCGCCAGCAGCTTGGTCGGACAGGGCACTGAAGCTTTCTTT
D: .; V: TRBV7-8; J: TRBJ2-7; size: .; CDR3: CASSPNSGVAGEQYF; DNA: TGTGCCAGCAGCCCCAATTCCGGGGTGGCAGGCGAGCAGTACTTC
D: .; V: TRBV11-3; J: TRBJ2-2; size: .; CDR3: CASSLAGANTGELFF; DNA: TGTGCCAGCAGCTTAGCAGGCGCGAACACCGGGGAGCTGTTTTTT
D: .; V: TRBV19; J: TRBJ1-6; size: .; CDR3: CASSLGGNSPLHF; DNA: TGTGCCAGTAGTCTGGGGGGGAATTCACCCCTCCACTTT
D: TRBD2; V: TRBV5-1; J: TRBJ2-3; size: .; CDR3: CASSLASAGGITDTQYF; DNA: TGCGCCAGCAGCTTGGCATCCGCGGGGGGGATCACAGATACGCAGTATTTT
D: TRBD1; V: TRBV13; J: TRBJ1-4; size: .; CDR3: CASSSAGTGKLFF; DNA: TGTGCCAGCAGCTCCGCCGGGACAGGGAAACTGTTTTTT
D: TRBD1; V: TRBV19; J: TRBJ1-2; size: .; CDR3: CASSTGQGAYGYTF; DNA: TGTGCCAGTAGTACCGGACAGGGTGCCTATGGCTACACCTTC
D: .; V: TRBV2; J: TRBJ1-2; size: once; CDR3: CASSDGLGGYGYTF; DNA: TGTGCCAGCAGTGATGGTCTAGGGGGCTATGGCTACACCTTC
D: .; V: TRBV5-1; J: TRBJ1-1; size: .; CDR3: CASSLAGNTEAFF; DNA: TGCGCCAGCAGCTTGGCGGGGAACACTGAAGCTTTCTTT
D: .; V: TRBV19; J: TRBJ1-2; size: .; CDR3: CASSTSGQPLGYTF; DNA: TGTGCCAGTAGTACCTCCGGCCAACCCCTCGGCTACACCTTC
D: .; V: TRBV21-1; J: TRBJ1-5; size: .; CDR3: CASSKPPGDGFDQPQHF; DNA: TGTGCCAGCAGCAAACCCCCAGGGGACGGGTTCGATCAGCCCCAGCATTTT
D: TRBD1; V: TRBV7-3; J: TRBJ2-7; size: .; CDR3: CASSLDQAGGREQYF; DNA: TGTGCCAGCAGCTTAGATCAGGCAGGGGGCCGCGAGCAGTACTTC
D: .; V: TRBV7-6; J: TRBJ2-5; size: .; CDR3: CASSLELRGLGGTQYF; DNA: TGTGCCAGCAGCTTAGAGTTGCGGGGCCTGGGGGGCACCCAGTACTTC
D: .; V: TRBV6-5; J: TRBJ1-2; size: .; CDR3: CASRWTEGYTF; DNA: TGTGCCAGCAGGTGGACGGAGGGCTACACCTTC
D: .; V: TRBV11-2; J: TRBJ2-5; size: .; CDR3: CASSLDTGQETQYF; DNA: TGTGCCAGCAGCTTAGATACAGGGCAAGAGACCCAGTACTTC
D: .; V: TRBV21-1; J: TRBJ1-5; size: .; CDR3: CASSKGNESEVTQPQHF; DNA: TGTGCCAGCAGCAAAGGCAATGAATCCGAGGTTACTCAGCCCCAGCATTTT
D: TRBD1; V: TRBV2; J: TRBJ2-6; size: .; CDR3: CASREQGLRANVLTF; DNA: TGTGCCAGCAGGGAACAGGGGTTAAGGGCCAACGTCCTGACTTTC
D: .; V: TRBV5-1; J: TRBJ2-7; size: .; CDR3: CASSLAGDSYEQYF; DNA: TGCGCCAGCAGCTTAGCAGGGGACTCCTACGAGCAGTACTTC
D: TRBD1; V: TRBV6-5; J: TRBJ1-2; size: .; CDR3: CASSYGLQGNYGYTF; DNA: TGTGCCAGCAGTTACGGCCTACAGGGGAACTATGGCTACACCTTC
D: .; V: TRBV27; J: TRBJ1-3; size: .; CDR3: CASWSRSSGNTIYF; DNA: TGTGCCAGCTGGTCACGGAGCTCTGGAAACACCATATATTTT
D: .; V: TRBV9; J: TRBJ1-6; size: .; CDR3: CASSVEVSSYNSPLHF; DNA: TGTGCCAGCAGCGTAGAAGTCAGCTCCTATAATTCACCCCTCCACTTT
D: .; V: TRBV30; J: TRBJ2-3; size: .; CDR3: CAGTSSSGSDTQYF; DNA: TGTGCCGGAACTAGCTCCTCAGGGTCAGATACGCAGTATTTT
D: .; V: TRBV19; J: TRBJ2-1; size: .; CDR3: CASSKGRTYEQFF; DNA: TGTGCCAGTAGTAAGGGCAGGACATATGAGCAGTTCTTC